Below, 31 T cell receptor beta chains from the same sample are listed, as sequenced in a study of shared T cell receptors in the human thymus. Sequenced by immunoSEQ multiplex PCR; TCRdb stores in-frame clones only, minus some. The table lists hundreds of thousands of clones, approximately 95% of them singletons, with approximately 0.02% in the top ten. Sequencing used thymocytes. These receptors all come from a human donor.

The table lists this clone with a count of one. The V and J genes are TRBV27 and TRBJ1-5; 8 bases are a match to TRBD1. Per the germline V gene, CDR1 is MNHEY and CDR2 is SMNVEV (reference sequence). The CDR3 extends over 17 amino acids. J gave up 0 bases and V 4 bases, and 8 bases lay outside the gene matches. Here the CDR3 reads CASSSRTGNYSNQPQHF. Here the CDR3 DNA reads TGTGCCAGCAGTTCCCGGACAGGGAACTATAGCAATCAGCCCCAGCATTTT.

This clone turned up a few times. V usage is TRBV7-8 and J usage is TRBJ1-5, with D perhaps matching TRBD1 (6 bases). The CDR3 covers 16 residues. Trimming removed 2 bases from V and 3 bases from J, with 14 bases in between. CDR1 and CDR2 (germline): SGHVS, FQNEAQ. The CDR3 nucleotides are TGTGCCAGCAGCTTAAACCACAGGGAGATCAATCAGCCCCAGCATTTT. It is translated as CASSLNHREINQPQHF.

CDR3 residues: CASSLPRQGGTGELFF. For the CDR3, the DNA is TGCGCCAGCAGCCTACCGAGACAGGGGGGAACCGGGGAGCTGTTTTTT. The rearrangement links TRBV4-1 to TRBJ2-2, with 9 bases lining up with TRBD1. Germline lookup yields CDR1 MGHRA and CDR2 YSYEKL. The CDR3 contains 16 residues. J gave up 5 bases and V 4 bases, and 8 bases lay outside the gene matches.

The chain is built from TRBV14 and TRBJ2-1, with 15 bases matching TRBD2. Germline V gives CDR1 SGHDN, CDR2 FVKESK. J gave up 0 bases and V 4 bases, and 7 bases lay outside the gene matches. The CDR3 is made up of 19 amino acids. The CDR3 DNA follows: TGTGCCAGCAGCCGGACTAGCGGGAGGGCCCAAGGCTCCTACAATGAGCAGTTCTTC. Residues: CASSRTSGRAQGSYNEQFF. The full variable domain, completed using reference TRBV14 and TRBJ2-1, is EAGVTQFPSHSVIEKGQTVTLRCDPISGHDNLYWYRRVMGKEIKFLLHFVKESKQDESGMPNNRFLAERTGGTYSTLKVQPAELEDSGVYFCASSRTSGRAQGSYNEQFFGPGTRLTVL.

V usage is TRBV11-2 and J usage is TRBJ2-7; no firm D call. V was shortened by 1 base and J by 3 bases, with 13 bases between the two germline ends. The CDR3 is 15 residues long. Germline V lookup: CDR1 SGHAT, CDR2 FQNNGV. Written as DNA, the CDR3 is TGTGCCAGCAGCTTAGGCTCGGGTTGCATCTACGAGCAGTACTTC. It codes for CASSLGSGCIYEQYF. The entire variable domain, with the rest obtained from reference TRBV11-2 and TRBJ2-7, is as follows: EAGVAQSPRYKIIEKRQSVAFWCNPISGHATLYWYQQILGQGPKLLIQFQNNGVVDDSQLPKDRFSAERLKGVDSTLKIQPAKLEDSAVYLCASSLGSGCIYEQYFGPGTRLTVT.

The chain recombines TRBV5-8 with TRBJ2-4; the match to TRBD1 covers 8 bases. CDR3 length: 17 residues. V lost 4 bases to trimming and J lost 3 bases; unmatched junction nucleotides: 12. Germline assignment: CDR1 SGHTS and CDR2 YDEGEE. CDR3 nucleotide sequence: TGTGCCAGCAGCCCGACGACAGGGGATGGTGGCAAAAACATTCAGTACTTC. Its protein is CASSPTTGDGGKNIQYF. Based on the CDR3 plus reference TRBV5-8 and TRBJ2-4, the full variable domain is EAGVTQSPTHLIKTRGQQATLRCSPISGHTSVYWYQQALGLGLQFLLWYDEGEERNRGNFPPRFSGRQFPNYSSELNVNALELEDSALYLCASSPTTGDGGKNIQYFGAGTRLSVL.

The chain links TRBV18 to TRBJ1-5; 8 nucleotides line up with TRBD1. There are 16 residues in the CDR3. Germline CDR1 KGHSH, CDR2 LQKENI. V gave up 0 bases and J gave up 4 bases; unmatched junction bases: 5. The CDR3 DNA is TGTGCCAGCTCACCACCATTCGGACAGGGAAATCAGCCCCAGCATTTT. This translates into CASSPPFGQGNQPQHF.

This chain connects TRBV2 to TRBJ2-7; a weak D match, TRBD1 (6 bases). The V end was cut by 3 bases, the J end by 6 bases, with 15 bases between. The germline CDR1 and CDR2 sequences are SNHLY and FYNNEI. The length of the CDR3 is 14 residues. Here the CDR3 reads CASSEGAQPAEQYF. The CDR3 coding sequence is TGTGCCAGCAGTGAGGGGGCGCAGCCCGCCGAGCAGTACTTC.

J is TRBJ1-1 and V is TRBV28; no clear D. Germline V gene lookup returns CDR1 MDHEN and CDR2 SYDVKM. The CDR3 runs to 15 residues. Trimming removed 7 bases from V and 1 base from J, with 16 bases in between. Here the CDR3 DNA reads TGTGCCAGCAATCCCTTGGGGAGCTGGAACACTGAAGCTTTCTTT. Its translation is CASNPLGSWNTEAFF.

The V call is TRBV27, the J call TRBJ2-7; TRBD2 matches 10 bases. Germline V CDR1 and CDR2: MNHEY, SMNVEV (reference sequence). The CDR3 totals 15 residues. V dropped 2 bases and J dropped 5; count of bases not matched to a gene: 6. This chain's CDR3 is CASSLGASGSNEQYF. In nucleotides, the CDR3 is TGTGCCAGCAGTTTAGGGGCTAGCGGGAGTAACGAGCAGTACTTC.

This clone appeared a single time. J is TRBJ2-1 and V is TRBV28; TRBD2 aligns across 8 bases. V was clipped by 5 bases and J by 3 bases; unmatched bases: 6. Germline CDR1 and CDR2: MDHEN and SYDVKM. The CDR3 sequence is 15 residues long. CDR3 sequence (DNA): TGTGCCAGCAGTCCAGCGGGAGAATACTACAATGAGCAGTTCTTC. Its protein product is CASSPAGEYYNEQFF.

The chain links TRBV5-5 to TRBJ2-7; D unclear. Germline-derived CDR1 and CDR2 are SGHKS and YYEKEE (reference sequence). The CDR3 has 13 amino acids. Trimming cost V 4 bases and J 6 bases, with 14 bases left between them. CDR3: CASSLRWNGEQYF. The CDR3 nucleotides read TGTGCCAGCAGCCTCAGGTGGAATGGCGAGCAGTACTTC.

The chain joins TRBV4-2 to TRBJ2-7; 11 bases agree with TRBD2. Germline V lookup: CDR1 LGHNA, CDR2 YNFKEQ. The CDR3 is 15 residues long. Trimming cost V 3 bases and J 2 bases; bases outside gene matches: 3. This chain's CDR3 is CASSQNSGRAYEQYF. CDR3 DNA sequence: TGTGCCAGCAGCCAGAATAGCGGGAGGGCCTACGAGCAGTACTTC.

In DNA, the CDR3 is TGTGCCAGCAGTTCAGGGGTCCTAGCACAGCAGTACTTC. Translation: CASSSGVLAQQYF. The genes are TRBV28 and TRBJ2-7, with D perhaps matching TRBD1 (6 bases). The CDR3 length is 13 residues. The V gene lost 4 bases and the J gene lost 8 bases, with 15 bases spanning the gap. Per the germline V gene, CDR1 is MDHEN and CDR2 is SYDVKM.

This clone was picked up a small number of times. V is TRBV5-1 and J is TRBJ1-2; possibly TRBD1 for D (6 bases). The CDR3 is made up of 14 amino acids. Between the trimmed V and J ends, which lost 0 bases and 6 bases, there was a span of 12 bases. The germline gives CDR1 SGHRS, CDR2 YFSETQ. The DNA for the CDR3 is TGCGCCAGCAGCTTGGGTCCAGGGGAGAATGGCTACACCTTC. This translates into CASSLGPGENGYTF.

The rearrangement joins TRBV28 to TRBJ1-2; no reliable D call. The length of the CDR3 is 13 residues. Germline assignment: CDR1 MDHEN and CDR2 SYDVKM. Trimming cost V 3 bases and J 7 bases, with 12 bases left between them. The CDR3 bases are TGTGCCAGCAGTTTTGCGGGGTCGGGTGGCTACACCTTC. Translation: CASSFAGSGGYTF.

The chain couples TRBV9 to TRBJ1-1; D gene ambiguous. Germline V gene sequence: CDR1 SGDLS, CDR2 YYNGEE. V was pared by 6 bases and J by 10 bases, with 13 bases between. This CDR3 is built from 11 residues. DNA of the CDR3: TGTGCCAGCAAGGAATATATGGGAGCTTTCTTT. Translating it yields CASKEYMGAFF.

The J gene is TRBJ2-7, the V gene TRBV29-1; tentative D call: TRBD1 (7 bases). The CDR3 totals 11 residues. Per germline, CDR1 SQVTM and CDR2 ANQGSEA. The CDR3 DNA reads as TGCGGGGGCGGGACAGACTACGAGCAGTACTTC. Translation: CGGGTDYEQYF.

The rearrangement joins TRBV10-3 to TRBJ2-7; 11 nucleotides line up with TRBD2. From germline, CDR1 is ENHRY and CDR2 SYGVKD. V dropped 1 base and J dropped 3; count of bases not matched to a gene: 5. The CDR3 spans 16 residues. The CDR3 region is CAISECGTSGFYEQYF. The CDR3 nucleotides read TGTGCCATCAGTGAGTGCGGGACTAGCGGATTCTACGAGCAGTACTTC.

The chain combines TRBV7-9 with TRBJ2-7; tentative D call: TRBD1 (5 bases). The CDR3 length is 15 residues. Trimming stripped 3 bases from V and 3 bases from J, with 15 bases between. The germline CDR1 and CDR2 sequences are SEHNR and FQNEAQ (reference sequence). CDR3 DNA: TGTGCCAGCAGCTTCAGGGATGGGCCAAGCTACGAGCAGTACTTC. This sequence encodes CASSFRDGPSYEQYF. The entire variable domain, with the rest obtained from reference TRBV7-9 and TRBJ2-7, is as follows: DTGVSQNPRHKITKRGQNVTFRCDPISEHNRLYWYRQTLGQGPEFLTYFQNEAQLEKSRLLSDRFSAERPKGSFSTLEIQRTEQGDSAMYLCASSFRDGPSYEQYFGPGTRLTVT.

V and J are TRBV7-2 and TRBJ2-7; TRBD2 matches at 8 bases. The CDR3 spans 14 residues. The germline V gene encodes CDR1 SGHTA and CDR2 FQGNSA. Trimming at V came to 2 bases and at J to 5 bases, leaving 5 bases not matched to a gene. Here the CDR3 DNA reads TGTGCCAGCAGCTTAAGCGGGAGTGCGAACGAGCAGTACTTC. It codes for CASSLSGSANEQYF.

There are a few counts of this clone. The chain has TRBV18 and TRBJ1-2; 7 nucleotides align to TRBD1. This CDR3 contains 14 residues. Germline V gene data show CDR1 as KGHSH and CDR2 as LQKENI. The junction had 6 bases not matched to a gene; V was cut back by 4 bases and J by 4 bases. This CDR3 reads CASSLYRDSYGYTF. The CDR3 coding sequence is TGTGCCAGCTCACTTTACCGGGACAGCTATGGCTACACCTTC.

The chain couples TRBV5-1 to TRBJ2-7, with D possibly TRBD2 on 6 matching bases. V lost 1 base to trimming and J lost 5 bases, with 7 bases between them. The CDR3 is 12 amino acids. Germline V CDR1 and CDR2: SGHRS, YFSETQ. This chain's CDR3 is CASSLRRDEQYF. In DNA form, the CDR3 reads TGCGCCAGCAGCTTGCGGAGGGACGAGCAGTACTTC.

This clone was seen just once. The J gene is TRBJ1-1, the V gene TRBV5-6, with D perhaps matching TRBD1 (5 bases). The CDR3 sequence is 16 residues long. Trimming pared 4 bases from V and 5 bases from J, leaving 21 bases between. Germline V gene lookup returns CDR1 SGHDT and CDR2 YYEEEE. This CDR3 reads CASSVGWEGWFTEAFF. CDR3 nucleotide sequence: TGTGCCAGCAGCGTAGGTTGGGAGGGGTGGTTTACTGAAGCTTTCTTT.

The chain uses TRBV7-8 and TRBJ2-1; a possible D gene is TRBD1 (7 bases). This CDR3 has 20 residues. From germline, CDR1 is SGHVS and CDR2 FQNEAQ. The germline V and J ends were trimmed by 5 bases and 2 bases, with 28 bases remaining between them. The CDR3 nucleotides are TGTGCCAGCAGCCTTCCTATAGGCAGGGGGACTGGACGGACCTACAATGAGCAGTTCTTC. It specifies CASSLPIGRGTGRTYNEQFF.

V gene TRBV27 combines with J gene TRBJ2-1; possibly TRBD1 or TRBD2 for D (6 bases each). CDR1 is MNHEY, CDR2 SMNVEV, per germline (reference sequence). The CDR3 contains 16 residues. V lost 9 bases, J lost 2 bases, and 20 bases lay in between. The CDR3 region has the DNA TGTGCCAGTCTCCCCGGGGGCAGGGCCCCCTACAATGAGCAGTTCTTC. It codes for CASLPGGRAPYNEQFF.

V usage is TRBV4-1 and J usage is TRBJ2-1; D perhaps matches TRBD1 (5 bases). The V gene's germline CDR1 is MGHRA and CDR2 YSYEKL. V was pared by 6 bases and J by 5 bases, with 14 bases between. This CDR3 has 14 amino acids. CDR3 protein: CASSLFKGNNEQFF. For the CDR3, the DNA is TGCGCCAGCAGTCTCTTCAAGGGGAACAATGAGCAGTTCTTC.

This CDR3 is CASSAGLAERETQYF. CDR3 DNA sequence: TGTGCCAGCAGCGCGGGACTAGCGGAGAGGGAGACCCAGTACTTC. The J gene is TRBJ2-5, the V gene TRBV7-2; 11 nucleotides match TRBD2. This CDR3 is built from 15 residues. Germline V CDR1 and CDR2: SGHTA, FQGNSA. The trim removed 5 bases at V and 5 bases at J, leaving 7 bases unmatched.

The chain employs TRBV27 and TRBJ1-1; D gene uncertain. V lost 3 bases, J lost 3 bases, and 8 bases lay in between. Germline V gene sequence: CDR1 MNHEY, CDR2 SMNVEV (reference sequence). The CDR3 loop spans 13 amino acids. CDR3 loop: CASSLSGYTEAFF. The CDR3 region has the DNA TGTGCCAGCAGTTTGTCCGGCTACACTGAAGCTTTCTTT.

This chain connects TRBV27 to TRBJ2-3; TRBD2 is a possible D gene (6 bases). V lost 5 bases and J lost 2, with 14 bases in between. The CDR3 consists of 15 residues. Germline CDR1 MNHEY, CDR2 SMNVEV (reference sequence). The CDR3 loop reads CASSAKRAFTDTQYF. CDR3 nucleotides: TGTGCCAGCAGTGCCAAGCGGGCGTTCACAGATACGCAGTATTTT.

V is TRBV11-2 and J is TRBJ1-1; 8 bases agree with TRBD1. The CDR3 extends over 16 amino acids. Germline V lookup: CDR1 SGHAT, CDR2 FQNNGV. Germline trimming cut 5 bases from V and 3 bases from J; bases unmatched to any gene: 11. CDR3 sequence reads: CASSLGQDYLDTEAFF. The DNA of the CDR3 is TGTGCCAGCAGCCTGGGACAGGACTATCTGGACACTGAAGCTTTCTTT. Based on the CDR3 plus reference TRBV11-2 and TRBJ1-1, the full variable domain is EAGVAQSPRYKIIEKRQSVAFWCNPISGHATLYWYQQILGQGPKLLIQFQNNGVVDDSQLPKDRFSAERLKGVDSTLKIQPAKLEDSAVYLCASSLGQDYLDTEAFFGQGTRLTVV.